This T cell receptor (beta chain) was identified during a study of post-analysis software for immune sequencing data. The TCR beta cDNA libraries contained unique molecular identifiers. TCRdb fed the PCR reads into MiXCR, producing one record per CDR3 protein. The sample lists a few hundred thousand distinct CDR3 sequences, roughly 45% seen once, with about 12% in the top ten. To note about this clonotype: Its antigen is currently unknown.

Germline CDR1 and CDR2: SNHLY and FYNNEI. The CDR3 runs to 13 residues. V was trimmed by 1 base and J by 9 bases, leaving 10 bases between them. Study outcomes and limitations: There were a few TRBV segments more frequent in patients than controls, and TRBV5-6, TRBV5-1 and TRBV20-1 were among them. When the samples were clustered directly with F measure, those that had been prepared in the same batch showed strong co-clustering.

The clonotype was recovered from a girl aged 5-17 years with multiple sclerosis. Sequenced sample: blood. This chain joins TRBV2 and TRBJ1-5; D possibly corresponds to TRBD1 (5 bases). CDR3 in amino acids: CASSEGREGPQHF. The CDR3 region has the DNA TGTGCCAGCAGTGAAGGCAGGGAAGGGCCCCAGCATTTT.